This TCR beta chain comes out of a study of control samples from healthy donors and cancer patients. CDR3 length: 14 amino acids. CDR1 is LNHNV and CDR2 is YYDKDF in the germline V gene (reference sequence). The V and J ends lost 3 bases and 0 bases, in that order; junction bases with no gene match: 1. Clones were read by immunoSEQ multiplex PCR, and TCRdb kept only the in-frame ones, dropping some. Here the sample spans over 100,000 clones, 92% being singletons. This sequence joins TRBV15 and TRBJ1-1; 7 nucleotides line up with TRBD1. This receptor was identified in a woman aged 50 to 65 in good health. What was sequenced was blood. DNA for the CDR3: TGTGCCACCAGCAGGGACAGGATGAACACTGAAGCTTTCTTT. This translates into CATSRDRMNTEAFF.